This T cell receptor beta chain comes out of a study of human T cells and chemical hapten exposure (dated by TCRdb to about 2021). Turning to the overall study: For sensitization, 2% DPC in acetone was applied to a roughly 2 cm by roughly 2 cm area of upper inner arm skin. Throughout the study period of about 23 weeks, patients also received therapeutic DPC doses to the scalp every week. Patch testing on the upper back used Finn chambers containing 0.01% DPC, with scoring done after 6 days according to International Contact Dermatitis Research Group standards. The mostly female patient cohort included alopecia areata with under or over 50% scalp involvement, alopecia totalis and alopecia universalis. Libraries were combined into a pool for sequencing, and differences in TCR yield between samples came mainly from small differences in library volumes within the pool. This study followed changes in the peripheral blood TCR repertoire in vivo during primary and secondary sensitization of alopecia patients to the hapten diphenylcyclopropenone (DPC). Blood samples were taken from patients before sensitization (week 0) and then at 2, 6 and about 24 weeks after DPC sensitization. Blood for TCR sequencing was provided by twenty-nine alopecia patients at one to four time points (pre-sensitization, 2, 6 and 24 weeks).

The junction shows trimming of 5 bases on V and 5 bases on J, and the gene matches do not reach 9 bases of it. Its CDR3 holds 16 amino acids, cysteine through phenylalanine. The DNA shown is the 48-base CDR3, in frame from base 1. From a lookup of the germline V gene, CDR1 and CDR2 are SGHAT and FQNNGV. The sample's time point label is to be understood as: patch test 2, 6 weeks after DPC sensitization. The sample's treatment or condition label is to be understood as: therapeutic diphenylcyclopropenone sensitization with weekly scalp DPC. Blood at each patch-test visit was drawn before the patch test was applied. To be eligible, patients had to be aged 18 to 70, diagnosed with alopecia and judged suitable for DPC therapy, while pregnant patients were excluded. Unfractionated whole blood was collected in Tempus Blood RNA tubes, and total RNA was extracted from that blood. This clonotype has ten or more counts. Its antigen remains unidentified. Base qualities are missing; no much larger clone stands one base away.

Findings and caveats that apply to the study as a whole: Patch test score was positively correlated with the number of PT1 expanded TCRs, with significance at thresholds 8, 16 and 32 but not at 4. Compared with pre-sensitization or healthy control sets, expanded TCRs formed significantly more large CDR3 similarity clusters, which is consistent with antigen-driven responses. Because all patients had alopecia, a presumed autoimmune disease, the immune response of the patients might differ from that of healthy individuals. DPC sensitization did not change the number of TCRs with a frequency above 1 in 1000, and there was no evidence of changes in global repertoire structure. Repeated subsampling changed both the strength of the expansion versus patch-test correlation and the threshold at which the correlation became significant.

Library method: RACE. The sample was run on a NextSeq 500. During library preparation, unique molecular identifiers were attached to individual cDNA molecules so that TCRs could be counted in a quantitative, reproducible way. Both TCR alpha and TCR beta chains were sequenced from each blood RNA sample. The authors' pipeline ran thus. Samples had a median of roughly 99,000 TCRs, with a range from about 23,224 to 690,600. V, J and CDR3 annotation of the TCR reads was carried out using the Decombinator software suite. To make PS versus PT1 abundance plots, every sample was subsampled to the same number of TCRs (28,000). Expanded TCRs were defined as absent before sensitization and observed at least eight times at the 2-week time point. TCRdb reworked the public reads: Q25 trimming with fastp, MiXCR clone assembly, productive beta chains retained. CDR3 protein sequences are deduplicated, and each keeps its most common genes and DNA. These V and J calls derive from TCRdb rather than the authors' analysis. The sample includes 85,000 or so distinct CDR3 sequences, with 11% observed a single time. The ten largest make up more than 1.5% of the sample.

The sequence links TRBV11-2 to TRBJ1-5, with TRBD1 identical over 10 junction bases. Sequencing used whole blood, obtained in connection with sensitization to the hapten diphenylcyclopropenone (DPC). The sequence was collected from a man between 18 and 29 years old with alopecia areata. Some clones in this sample may be carry-over from other donors' samples. CDR3 sequence: CASSHYTGTGDQPQHF. In nucleotide form, the sequence is TGTGCCAGCAGCCATTACACCGGGACAGGGGATCAGCCCCAGCATTTT.